This is a list of T cell receptor beta chains from one sample in a study of neurological immune-mediated disorders. TCRdb reanalysed the 5' RACE reads using MiXCR and keeps one entry per CDR3 protein. The sample lists some 60,000 distinct CDR3 sequences, about 2.5% occurring once. The sequenced sample was PBMCs. Source of these receptors: a man over 45 with multiple sclerosis. Each CDR3 is given with its conserved first and last residue. Clone size, where shown, is once, few, many, or a class for clones that have expanded.

TRBV29-1 13 many CSVAGRSNQPQHF
TRBV12-3/TRBV12-4 14 many CASSLGQANYGYTF
TRBV29-1 14 many CSVGGWGPNTEAFF
TRBV21-1 12 many CASSRTGHEQYF
TRBV4-3 13 many CASSQVVGTGQFF
TRBV7-2 17 many CASSPRGSQGSGNTIYF
TRBV28 14 many CASSFGGTTYEQYF
TRBV4-1 16 many CASSQDPGSGGNTIYF
TRBV6-5 15 many CASSRSSGGAETQYF
TRBV20-1 15 many CSAREEGGGTYEQYF
TRBV10-3 11 many CAISEGVPQFF
TRBV7-6 18 many CASSLELPAGYSTDTQYF
TRBV12-3/TRBV12-4 13 many CASRPGGVTEAFF
TRBV27 14 many CASSLHGQGAKQYF
TRBV7-2 13 many CASSSDRGSPQHF
TRBV20-1 16 many CSARVAGGTLEETQYF
TRBV7-2 15 many CASSLWQGNTDTQYF
TRBV7-2 16 many CASSQGLGGSYNEQFF
TRBV7-2 13 many CASSSAGLYEQFF
TRBV15 17 many CATSRDLTGNSYNEQFF
TRBV12-3/TRBV12-4 14 NA CASSGQRVGQPQHF
TRBV20-1 17 many CSASHVNRARGGNEQFF
TRBV7-6 13 many CASSPERNTEAFF
TRBV7-9 14 many CASSLMRDHNEQFF
TRBV29-1 13 many CSVRTGGDNEQFF
TRBV28 13 many CASRGRDYTEAFF
TRBV20-1 11 many CSAVNPEKLFF
TRBV7-8 13 many CASSLSGAGELFF
TRBV10-3 13 many CAMQQEPNQPQHF
TRBV7-9 15 many CASSLGQERYYGYTF
TRBV18 13 many CASSANRDREQYF
TRBV5-1 11 many CASRRETEAFF
TRBV5-5 13 many CASSVDRVTEAFF
TRBV27 16 many CASSFRLGQPNNEQFF
TRBV7-6 15 many CASSSRAFSTGELFF
TRBV12-3/TRBV12-4 14 many CASSYLGMNTEAFF
TRBV28 14 many CASSLDPKLRWQFF
TRBV10-2 14 many CASRRDNLGDTQYF
TRBV20-1 13 many CSARVMGNTEAFF
TRBV5-8 13 many CASSFQGSETQYF
TRBV6-6 14 many CASSYSASIPEAFF
TRBV7-2 14 many CASSSYRGSQPQHF
TRBV6-5 14 few CASRRGDTGLGYTF
TRBV6-2/TRBV6-3 14 medium-sized CASNEQRGVTEAFF
TRBV12-3/TRBV12-4 12 many CASSVEDTEAFF
TRBV7-2 14 many CASSRSWAKETQYF
TRBV7-2 13 many CASSTTSNQPQHF
TRBV5-1 15 many CASSSQGTGNTEAFF
TRBV20-1 12 many CSASTTSETQYF
TRBV11-2 18 many CASSSPGPPRPYTGELFF
TRBV7-9 15 many CASSRGALTYNEQFF
TRBV20-1 14 many CSAKGDRADYGYTF
TRBV12-3/TRBV12-4 15 many CASSFISGSGNTIYF
TRBV5-1 14 many CASSSGDRPNEQFF
TRBV11-2 15 many CASSLDAGERTEAFF